The entry below describes one T cell receptor beta chain. This sample is drawn from a study of Ad26.COV2.S vaccination and SARS-CoV-2 variants. Germline CDR1 and CDR2: MGHRA and YSYEKL. The CDR3 is made up of 14 amino acids. Trimming took off 0 bases at V and 3 bases at J, with 9 bases between the two ends. The repertoire was sequenced with immunoSEQ multiplex PCR; TCRdb's copy has only in-frame clones and lacks some. The sample yields 400,000 to 450,000 clones, around 90% seen once. Treatment given: roughly 19 received Ad26.COV2.S at low or high dose, single or two shots; roughly five received placebo; per-sample allocation not given. Samples were taken on day 63 after the first vaccine or placebo injection. Boston supplied an adult donor aged 18-55 years.

The chain couples TRBV4-1 to TRBJ2-7; D remains ambiguous. This specimen was peripheral blood, taken in a trial of Ad26.COV2.S vaccine versus placebo. This receptor was obtained from a person between 18 and 60 years old who received the Ad26.COV2.S COVID-19 vaccine or a placebo. CDR3 region: CASSQDGYGYEQYF. The CDR3 DNA reads as TGCGCCAGCAGCCAAGATGGGTACGGCTACGAGCAGTACTTC.